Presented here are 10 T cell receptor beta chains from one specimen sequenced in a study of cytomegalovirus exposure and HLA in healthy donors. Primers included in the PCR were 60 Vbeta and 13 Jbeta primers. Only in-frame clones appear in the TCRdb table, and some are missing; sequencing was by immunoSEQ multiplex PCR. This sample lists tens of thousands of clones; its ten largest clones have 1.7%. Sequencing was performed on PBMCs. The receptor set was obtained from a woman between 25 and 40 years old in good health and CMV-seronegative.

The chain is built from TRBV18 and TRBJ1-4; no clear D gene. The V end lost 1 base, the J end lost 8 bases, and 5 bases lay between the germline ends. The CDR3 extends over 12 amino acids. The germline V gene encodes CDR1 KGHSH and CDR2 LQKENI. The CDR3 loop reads CASSPLSEKLFF. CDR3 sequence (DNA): TGTGCCAGCTCACCACTTAGCGAAAAACTGTTTTTT. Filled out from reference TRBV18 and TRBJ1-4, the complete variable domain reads NAGVMQNPRHLVRRRGQEARLRCSPMKGHSHVYWYRQLPEEGLKFMVYLQKENIIDESGMPKERFSAEFPKEGPSILRIQQVVRGDSAAYFCASSPLSEKLFFGSGTQLSVL.

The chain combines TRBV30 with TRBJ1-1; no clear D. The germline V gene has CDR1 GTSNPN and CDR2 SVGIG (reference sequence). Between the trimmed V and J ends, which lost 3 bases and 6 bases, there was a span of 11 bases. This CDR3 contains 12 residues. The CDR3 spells CAWSEGSSEAFF. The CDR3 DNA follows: TGTGCCTGGAGCGAGGGTTCTTCTGAAGCTTTCTTT.

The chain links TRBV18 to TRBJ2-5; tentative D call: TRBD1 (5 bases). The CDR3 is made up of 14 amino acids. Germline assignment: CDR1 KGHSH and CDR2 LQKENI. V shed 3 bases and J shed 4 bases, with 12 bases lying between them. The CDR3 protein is CASSPTVQGETQYF. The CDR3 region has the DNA TGTGCCAGCTCACCCACAGTGCAGGGAGAGACCCAGTACTTC. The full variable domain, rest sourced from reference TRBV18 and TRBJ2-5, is NAGVMQNPRHLVRRRGQEARLRCSPMKGHSHVYWYRQLPEEGLKFMVYLQKENIIDESGMPKERFSAEFPKEGPSILRIQQVVRGDSAAYFCASSPTVQGETQYFGPGTRLLVL.

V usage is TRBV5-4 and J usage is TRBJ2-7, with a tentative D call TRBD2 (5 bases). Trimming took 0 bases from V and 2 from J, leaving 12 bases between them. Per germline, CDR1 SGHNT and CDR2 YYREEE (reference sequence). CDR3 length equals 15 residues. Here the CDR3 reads CASSLAGVPPYEQYF. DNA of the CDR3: TGTGCCAGCAGCTTGGCCGGGGTTCCTCCCTACGAGCAGTACTTC.

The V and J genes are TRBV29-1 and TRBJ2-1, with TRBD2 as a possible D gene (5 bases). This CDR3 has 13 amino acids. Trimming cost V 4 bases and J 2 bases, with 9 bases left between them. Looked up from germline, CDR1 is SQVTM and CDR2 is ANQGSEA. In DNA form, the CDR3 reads TGCAGCGTTGCTGAGCGGACCTACAATGAGCAGTTCTTC. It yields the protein CSVAERTYNEQFF.

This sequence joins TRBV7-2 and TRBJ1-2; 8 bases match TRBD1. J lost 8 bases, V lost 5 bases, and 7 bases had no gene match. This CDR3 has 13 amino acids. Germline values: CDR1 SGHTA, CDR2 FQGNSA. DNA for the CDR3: TGTGCCAGCAGCGCCTCAGGGGGCGGCGGCTACACCTTC. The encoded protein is CASSASGGGGYTF.

CDR3 bases: TGTGCCAGCAGCTTGTTGACTAGCGGGAGGAAGGTTAGGGAGCAGTACTTC. Its translation: CASSLLTSGRKVREQYF. The rearrangement links TRBV5-6 to TRBJ2-7, with TRBD2 matching over 13 bases. The CDR3 consists of 17 residues. Per germline, CDR1 SGHDT and CDR2 YYEEEE. V dropped 1 base and J dropped 7; count of bases not matched to a gene: 11.

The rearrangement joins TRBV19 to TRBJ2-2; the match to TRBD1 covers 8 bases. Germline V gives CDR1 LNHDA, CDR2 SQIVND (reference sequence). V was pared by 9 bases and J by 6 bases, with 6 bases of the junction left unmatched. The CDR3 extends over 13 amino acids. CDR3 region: CASSQGGSGELFF. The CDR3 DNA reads TGTGCCAGCTCACAGGGGGGCTCCGGGGAGCTGTTTTTT.

Here the CDR3 reads CASSFGGVGAYEQYF. As DNA, the CDR3 is TGTGCCAGCAGTTTTGGGGGGGTAGGGGCCTACGAGCAGTACTTC. This chain connects TRBV6-6 to TRBJ2-7; TRBD2 agrees at 7 bases. The CDR3 covers 15 residues. Trimming took 4 bases from V and 2 from J; bases not matched to a gene: 8. From germline, CDR1 is MNHNY and CDR2 SVGAGI (reference sequence).

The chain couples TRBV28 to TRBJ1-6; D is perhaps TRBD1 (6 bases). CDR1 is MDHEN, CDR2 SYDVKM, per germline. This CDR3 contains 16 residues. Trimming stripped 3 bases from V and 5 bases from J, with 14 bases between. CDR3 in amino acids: CASSFGGGADNSPLHF. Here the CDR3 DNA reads TGTGCCAGCAGTTTTGGCGGGGGCGCGGATAATTCACCCCTCCACTTT. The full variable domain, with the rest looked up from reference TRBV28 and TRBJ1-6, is DVKVTQSSRYLVKRTGEKVFLECVQDMDHENMFWYRQDPGLGLRLIYFSYDVKMKEKGDIPEGYSVSREKKERFSLILESASTNQTSMYLCASSFGGGADNSPLHFGNGTRLTVT.